The rows below give T cell receptor beta chains drawn from one sample of a study of T cell changes during pregnancy in multiple sclerosis. Produced via immunoSEQ multiplex PCR; TCRdb's table is partial and in-frame only. The table lists about 60,000 clones, about 90% of them singletons. Source: CD4+ T cells from peripheral blood mononuclear cells, taken in the first trimester of pregnancy. The receptors originated from a female donor with multiple sclerosis, enrolled in a pregnancy study. The CDR3 runs from the conserved cysteine through the conserved F or W. The order of the fields is clone size, CDR3 length, J gene, D gene, V gene, CDR3 protein, CDR3 DNA. A D gene is named only where the DNA matches it firmly. Size is omitted from some rows. Given values are once, few, many or a class for expanded clones.

abundance: -; len: 14; j_gene: TRBJ1-1; d_gene: TRBD1; v_gene: TRBV11-3; CDR3aa: CASSWGQGNTEAFF; CDR3nt: TGTGCCAGCAGCTGGGGACAGGGGAACACTGAAGCTTTCTTT
abundance: -; len: 14; j_gene: TRBJ2-2; d_gene: TRBD1; v_gene: TRBV6-5; CDR3aa: CASTGGRNTGELFF; CDR3nt: TGTGCCAGCACAGGGGGCAGGAACACCGGGGAGCTGTTTTTT
abundance: once; len: 16; j_gene: TRBJ2-2; d_gene: -; v_gene: TRBV5-6; CDR3aa: CASSFSSGPNTGELFF; CDR3nt: TGTGCCAGCAGCTTTTCCAGCGGGCCGAACACCGGGGAGCTGTTTTTT
abundance: -; len: 16; j_gene: TRBJ2-7; d_gene: TRBD2; v_gene: TRBV7-3; CDR3aa: CASSLGGVAGGGEQYF; CDR3nt: TGTGCCAGCAGCCTGGGTGGGGTAGCGGGGGGCGGCGAGCAGTACTTC
abundance: -; len: 16; j_gene: TRBJ2-3; d_gene: TRBD1; v_gene: TRBV5-8; CDR3aa: CASSFEATGAGRKQYF; CDR3nt: TGTGCCAGCAGCTTCGAAGCGACAGGGGCGGGAAGGAAGCAGTATTTT
abundance: -; len: 14; j_gene: TRBJ1-3; d_gene: -; v_gene: TRBV7-8; CDR3aa: CASSFGLAGNTIYF; CDR3nt: TGTGCCAGCAGCTTTGGTCTAGCGGGAAACACCATATATTTT
abundance: -; len: 14; j_gene: TRBJ1-1; d_gene: -; v_gene: TRBV12-5; CDR3aa: CASGDTTSRVEAFF; CDR3nt: TGTGCTAGTGGTGACACCACCTCGAGGGTTGAAGCTTTCTTT
abundance: -; len: 14; j_gene: TRBJ2-2; d_gene: -; v_gene: TRBV14; CDR3aa: CASSQEWASGELFF; CDR3nt: TGTGCCAGCAGCCAAGAATGGGCCTCCGGGGAGCTGTTTTTT
abundance: -; len: 14; j_gene: TRBJ1-2; d_gene: TRBD1; v_gene: TRBV2; CDR3aa: CATNGGQGNYGYTF; CDR3nt: TGTGCCACGAACGGGGGACAGGGGAACTATGGCTACACCTTC
abundance: -; len: 17; j_gene: TRBJ2-4; d_gene: -; v_gene: TRBV5-4; CDR3aa: CASSSSRQPIAKNIQYF; CDR3nt: TGTGCCAGCAGCTCCAGCCGACAGCCTATAGCCAAAAACATTCAGTACTTC
abundance: once; len: 12; j_gene: TRBJ1-5; d_gene: -; v_gene: TRBV19; CDR3aa: CASSKRNQPQHF; CDR3nt: TGTGCCAGTAGTAAGCGGAATCAGCCCCAGCATTTT
abundance: -; len: 10; j_gene: TRBJ1-2; d_gene: -; v_gene: TRBV20-1; CDR3aa: CSAQGYGYTF; CDR3nt: TGCAGTGCCCAGGGTTATGGCTACACCTTC
abundance: -; len: 15; j_gene: TRBJ2-1; d_gene: TRBD1; v_gene: TRBV9; CDR3aa: CASSVEGQGAREQFF; CDR3nt: TGTGCCAGCAGCGTGGAGGGACAGGGGGCGCGGGAGCAGTTCTTC
abundance: -; len: 12; j_gene: TRBJ2-7; d_gene: -; v_gene: TRBV6-1; CDR3aa: CASSVARYEQYF; CDR3nt: TGTGCCAGCAGTGTCGCCAGATACGAGCAGTACTTC
abundance: -; len: 16; j_gene: TRBJ1-1; d_gene: TRBD1; v_gene: TRBV5-4; CDR3aa: CASSLGTGIVNTEAFF; CDR3nt: TGTGCCAGCAGCTTGGGGACAGGGATCGTGAACACTGAAGCTTTCTTT
abundance: once; len: 13; j_gene: TRBJ2-5; d_gene: TRBD1; v_gene: TRBV18; CDR3aa: CASSSDRDETQYF; CDR3nt: TGTGCCAGCTCGTCGGACAGGGACGAGACCCAGTACTTC
abundance: -; len: 18; j_gene: TRBJ1-3; d_gene: TRBD1; v_gene: TRBV7-2; CDR3aa: CASSQHRQLTGSANTIYF; CDR3nt: TGTGCCAGCAGCCAACACAGACAATTGACAGGGAGTGCAAACACCATATATTTT
abundance: -; len: 15; j_gene: TRBJ2-3; d_gene: -; v_gene: TRBV4-1; CDR3aa: CASSQVSSSTDTQYF; CDR3nt: TGCGCCAGCAGCCAAGTTAGCTCGTCCACAGATACGCAGTATTTT
abundance: -; len: 15; j_gene: TRBJ1-1; d_gene: -; v_gene: TRBV19; CDR3aa: CASTPGTPLGTEAFF; CDR3nt: TGTGCCAGTACCCCCGGGACTCCCCTGGGGACTGAAGCTTTCTTT
abundance: -; len: 14; j_gene: TRBJ1-1; d_gene: -; v_gene: TRBV27; CDR3aa: CASSRDSLNTEAFF; CDR3nt: TGTGCCAGCAGCCGAGACAGTCTGAACACTGAAGCTTTCTTT
abundance: -; len: 20; j_gene: TRBJ2-6; d_gene: TRBD2; v_gene: TRBV5-1; CDR3aa: CASSLVSGGVRNSGANVLTF; CDR3nt: TGCGCCAGCAGCTTGGTTTCTGGGGGGGTAAGGAACTCTGGGGCCAACGTCCTGACTTTC
abundance: -; len: 12; j_gene: TRBJ2-7; d_gene: -; v_gene: TRBV6-6; CDR3aa: CASSYRQDEQYF; CDR3nt: TGTGCCAGCAGCTACCGACAGGACGAGCAGTACTTC
abundance: -; len: 16; j_gene: TRBJ1-1; d_gene: TRBD1; v_gene: TRBV27; CDR3aa: CASSFTRTGLNTEAFF; CDR3nt: TGTGCCAGCAGTTTCACCCGGACAGGATTGAACACTGAAGCTTTCTTT
abundance: -; len: 20; j_gene: TRBJ1-1; d_gene: -; v_gene: TRBV4-1; CDR3aa: CASSQGRGARKMGGGTEAFF; CDR3nt: TGCGCCAGCAGCCAAGGGCGGGGAGCCCGGAAGATGGGTGGTGGAACTGAAGCTTTCTTT
abundance: -; len: 14; j_gene: TRBJ1-1; d_gene: TRBD1; v_gene: TRBV18; CDR3aa: CASSPTGANTEAFF; CDR3nt: TGTGCCAGCTCACCCACAGGGGCCAACACTGAAGCTTTCTTT
abundance: -; len: 13; j_gene: TRBJ2-1; d_gene: -; v_gene: TRBV5-4; CDR3aa: CASSLVVYNEQFF; CDR3nt: TGTGCCAGCAGCTTGGTTGTATACAATGAGCAGTTCTTC